The table lists the clone carrying this T cell receptor beta chain with many counts. Its antigen remains unidentified. The data originate from a study of neurological immune-mediated disorders. Study findings and constraints: None of the features examined (clinical or MRI) was associated with the multiple sclerosis repertoire cluster. One related-CDR3 cluster, which may be a signature, held the repertoires of 18 of 34 multiple sclerosis patients after phylogenetic grouping.

The cDNA was produced through 5'RACE with 10-nucleotide random UMIs. One entry per CDR3 protein, called by TCRdb with MiXCR from the 5' RACE reads. The table lists more than 45,000 distinct CDR3 sequences, around 3.9% of them singletons, with 1.5% to 2% in the top ten. A total of 2 million PBMCs stored at -80 degrees C provided the unsorted libraries. Germline V gives CDR1 MDHEN, CDR2 SYDVKM. The germline V and J ends were trimmed by 6 bases and 1 base, with 15 bases remaining between them. The CDR3 totals 15 residues. The rearrangement uses TRBV28 and TRBJ1-1, with D possibly TRBD1 on 6 matching bases. The sample consisted of PBMCs. This receptor was taken from a young man with multiple sclerosis. CDR3 bases: TGTGCCAGCAGCCCCCTTCTGACAGGGAACACTGAAGCTTTCTTT. Its translation: CASSPLLTGNTEAFF.